A single sample is the source of the 24 T cell receptor beta chains below, sequenced in a study of follicular helper T cells after annual influenza vaccination. The assay was immunoSEQ multiplex PCR, and TCRdb's table has in-frame clones only and misses some. Among 3,000 to 4,000 clones listed, about 86% were seen once. The sample's time point: 2014-2015 season, 7 days after vaccination. Specimen: CXCR5+ CD38- circulating T follicular helper cells from blood, collected 7 days after influenza vaccination. Subset: circulating Tfh, non-naive CD4+CXCR5+PD-1+ (ICOS+CD38+ or ICOS-CD38-). These receptors all come from an adult who received the influenza vaccine.

The V and J genes are TRBV5-6 and TRBJ2-7, with D hard to call. V gave up 0 bases and J gave up 5 bases, with 6 bases separating them. This CDR3 region has 12 residues. Germline V gives CDR1 SGHDT, CDR2 YYEEEE. The DNA of the CDR3 is TGTGCCAGCAGCTTGGACGCCCACGAGCAGTACTTC. Protein product: CASSLDAHEQYF.

The J gene is TRBJ1-6, the V gene TRBV16; TRBD1 might be the D (6 bases). Trimming pared 2 bases from V and 7 bases from J, leaving 12 bases between. The CDR3 runs to 15 residues. Per germline, CDR1 KGHSY and CDR2 FQNENV. The CDR3 loop reads CASSQIWQGNSPLHF. CDR3 sequence (DNA): TGTGCCAGCAGCCAAATCTGGCAGGGGAATTCACCCCTCCACTTT.

This clone was counted a single time. The chain is built from TRBV4-1 and TRBJ1-4; 9 bases align to TRBD1. CDR3 size: 17 residues. From germline, CDR1 is MGHRA and CDR2 YSYEKL. Losses at the gene ends were 3 bases for V and 6 bases for J; bases not matched to a gene: 11. The CDR3 loop reads CASSHRDRVDMDEKLFF. Here the CDR3 DNA reads TGCGCCAGCAGCCACCGGGACAGGGTAGATATGGATGAAAAACTGTTTTTT.

The V gene is TRBV7-8, the J gene TRBJ2-3; 7 bases line up with TRBD2. This CDR3 is built from 16 residues. The germline CDR1 and CDR2 sequences are SGHVS and FQNEAQ. The V and J ends lost 4 bases and 1 base, in that order; junction bases with no gene match: 8. CDR3 sequence (DNA): TGTGCCAGCAGCTACAGCGACCGGGGGGGCACAGATACGCAGTATTTT. This gives the protein CASSYSDRGGTDTQYF.

The chain is built from TRBV4-2 and TRBJ1-6; 11 nucleotides match TRBD1. Germline trimming cut 2 bases from V and 13 bases from J; bases unmatched to any gene: 7. The germline V gene encodes CDR1 LGHNA and CDR2 YNFKEQ. CDR3 length: 15 amino acids. The CDR3 loop reads CASSQRTGGEYPLHF. CDR3 in DNA: TGTGCCAGCAGCCAACGGACAGGGGGCGAATACCCCCTCCACTTT.

The genes are TRBV5-5 and TRBJ2-7; D possibly corresponds to TRBD2 (6 bases). The length of the CDR3 is 13 residues. Germline CDR1 is SGHKS and CDR2 is YYEKEE (reference sequence). The V end lost 4 bases, the J end lost 4 bases, and 12 bases lay between the germline ends. This CDR3 reads CASSKGLSYEQYF. In DNA, the CDR3 is TGTGCCAGCAGCAAGGGACTGAGTTACGAGCAGTACTTC. Full variable domain (outside the CDR3, taken from reference TRBV5-5 and TRBJ2-7): DAGVTQSPTHLIKTRGQQVTLRCSPISGHKSVSWYQQVLGQGPQFIFQYYEKEERGRGNFPDRFSARQFPNYSSELNVNALLLGDSALYLCASSKGLSYEQYFGPGTRLTVT.

The V gene is TRBV7-3, the J gene TRBJ1-1, with TRBD1 identical over 10 bases. This CDR3 region has 14 residues. Germline V gene data show CDR1 as SGHTA and CDR2 as FQGTGA. Unmatched junction bases numbered 7, after V lost 6 bases and J lost 6 bases. The CDR3 sequence: CASRPGTGEAEAFF. In DNA form, the CDR3 reads TGTGCCAGCAGGCCCGGGACAGGGGAGGCTGAAGCTTTCTTT.

This clone was seen only once. The CDR3 sequence: CASSDLPRGYEQYF. The CDR3 bases are TGTGCCAGCAGTGACTTGCCGCGTGGCTACGAGCAGTACTTC. V gene TRBV6-1 combines with J gene TRBJ2-7; no reliable D call. Trimming took 3 bases from V and 3 from J, leaving 12 bases between them. This CDR3 has 14 amino acids. The germline CDR1 and CDR2 sequences are MNHNS and SASEGT.

The gene calls are TRBV6-1 and TRBJ2-3; TRBD1 matches at 7 bases. CDR3 size: 15 residues. With V trimmed by 4 bases and J by 2 bases, 6 bases remained unmatched. Per the germline V gene, CDR1 is MNHNS and CDR2 is SASEGT. DNA for the CDR3: TGTGCCAGCAGTGTAGGACAGGAACCCACAGATACGCAGTATTTT. Protein product: CASSVGQEPTDTQYF.

The genes are TRBV5-6 and TRBJ1-5; TRBD1 is a possible D gene (6 bases). Germline assignment: CDR1 SGHDT and CDR2 YYEEEE. There are 15 residues in the CDR3. V lost 4 bases to trimming and J lost 4 bases, with 15 bases between them. CDR3 nucleotide sequence: TGTGCCAGCAGCGTCGGGGGGCCGTTTAATCAGCCCCAGCATTTT. Amino acids: CASSVGGPFNQPQHF.

This clone showed up just a few times. The chain carries TRBV7-9 and TRBJ1-2; D is unresolved. The CDR3 is 11 residues long. Germline V gene sequence: CDR1 SEHNR, CDR2 FQNEAQ (reference sequence). The V end was cut by 4 bases, the J end by 2 bases, with 2 bases between. Written as DNA, the CDR3 is TGTGCCAGCAGCTACAACTATGGCTACACCTTC. This translates into CASSYNYGYTF.

Regarding this clone: Other DNA sequences of this sample code for an identical CDR3. The genes are TRBV7-8 and TRBJ1-2; 8 bases fit TRBD1. With V trimmed by 1 base and J by 8 bases, 9 bases remained unmatched. Germline V gene sequence: CDR1 SGHVS, CDR2 FQNEAQ. The CDR3 has 15 amino acids. CDR3 sequence (DNA): TGTGCCAGCAGCTTAGTTCCAGGGGGCGCGGGGGGCTACACCTTC. Its translation: CASSLVPGGAGGYTF.

This chain connects TRBV7-2 to TRBJ1-2, with a possible D match to TRBD1 (5 bases). Germline-derived CDR1 and CDR2 are SGHTA and FQGNSA. The CDR3 has 14 amino acids. Trimming pared 3 bases from V and 8 bases from J, leaving 16 bases between. Here the CDR3 reads CASSFFEAGEGYTF. The CDR3 DNA reads TGTGCCAGCAGCTTCTTCGAGGCGGGGGAGGGCTACACCTTC.

The chain couples TRBV9 to TRBJ2-5; possible D gene TRBD1, 7 bases. Trimming removed 2 bases from V and 0 bases from J, with 11 bases in between. Germline CDR1 is SGDLS and CDR2 is YYNGEE. This CDR3 spans 15 amino acids. The CDR3 DNA is TGTGCCAGCAGCGTGGCAGGGGGGTACCAAGAGACCCAGTACTTC. Translation gives CASSVAGGYQETQYF.

The chain employs TRBV18 and TRBJ2-1, with 9 bases that match TRBD1. V shed 3 bases and J 7 bases; nucleotides not matched to a gene: 4. The CDR3 consists of 14 residues. Looked up from germline, CDR1 is KGHSH and CDR2 is LQKENI. This CDR3 is CASSPQDRGNEQFF. The CDR3 region has the DNA TGTGCCAGCTCACCGCAGGACAGGGGTAATGAGCAGTTCTTC.

The V call is TRBV6-1, the J call TRBJ1-2, with D unclear. V shed 8 bases and J shed 0 bases, with 10 bases lying between them. Germline V gene lookup returns CDR1 MNHNS and CDR2 SASEGT. The CDR3 covers 13 residues. The CDR3 coding sequence is TGTGCCAGCTTCTCGGGAACTAACTATGGCTACACCTTC. Its protein is CASFSGTNYGYTF.

The J gene is TRBJ1-3, the V gene TRBV7-9; the D is unclear. CDR1 and CDR2 (germline): SEHNR, FQNEAQ (reference sequence). The V and J ends lost 3 bases and 4 bases respectively, with 10 bases between them. The CDR3 contains 14 residues. CDR3 DNA: TGTGCCAGCAGCTTTGCGGTACCCGGAAACACCATATATTTT. It is translated as CASSFAVPGNTIYF. The full variable domain, completed using reference TRBV7-9 and TRBJ1-3, is DTGVSQNPRHKITKRGQNVTFRCDPISEHNRLYWYRQTLGQGPEFLTYFQNEAQLEKSRLLSDRFSAERPKGSFSTLEIQRTEQGDSAMYLCASSFAVPGNTIYFGEGSWLTVV.

This clone was recorded a few times. This sequence joins TRBV5-1 and TRBJ1-6; TRBD1 is a possible D gene (5 bases). CDR3 size: 13 residues. Germline-derived CDR1 and CDR2 are SGHRS and YFSETQ. V lost 4 bases to trimming and J lost 8 bases, with 10 bases between them. In DNA, the CDR3 is TGCGCCAGCAGCCCGGGGGGAGATTCACCCCTCCACTTT. Residues: CASSPGGDSPLHF.

The chain links TRBV2 to TRBJ1-4, with D tentatively TRBD1 (6 bases). The CDR3 spans 15 residues. Between the trimmed V and J ends, which lost 7 bases and 8 bases, there was a span of 20 bases. In germline, CDR1 is SNHLY, CDR2 FYNNEI. The CDR3 region has the DNA TGTGCCAGCACCTATACCACACAGGGAGGGGAAAAACTGTTTTTT. Its translation is CASTYTTQGGEKLFF.

The rearrangement uses TRBV10-3 and TRBJ1-5; D possibly corresponds to TRBD1 (5 bases). CDR3 length: 14 residues. V was trimmed by 11 bases and J by 2 bases, leaving 16 bases between them. Per germline, CDR1 ENHRY and CDR2 SYGVKD. The CDR3 DNA reads as TGTGCCCACCTCCCACCAGGGCGCAATCAGCCCCAGCATTTT. It specifies CAHLPPGRNQPQHF.

This rearrangement joins TRBV1 to TRBJ2-6. TRBV1 is a pseudogene. The CDR3 runs to 18 residues. The CDR3 coding sequence is TGCACCAGCAGTCGGCCGAGTTTTGCACAAAGTCGGGCCAACGTCCTGACTTTC. It is translated as CTSSRPSFAQSRANVLTF.

The J gene is TRBJ2-7, the V gene TRBV7-2; TRBD1 aligns across 8 bases. Trimming cost V 5 bases and J 4 bases; bases outside gene matches: 10. The germline V gene has CDR1 SGHTA and CDR2 FQGNSA. This CDR3 region has 15 residues. In DNA, the CDR3 is TGTGCCAGCAGCCAGCCCAGGGGGCAACGATACGAGCAGTACTTC. It yields the protein CASSQPRGQRYEQYF. The whole variable domain, filled in from reference TRBV7-2 and TRBJ2-7, reads GAGVSQSPSNKVTEKGKDVELRCDPISGHTALYWYRQSLGQGLEFLIYFQGNSAPDKSGLPSDRFSAERTGGSVSTLTIQRTQQEDSAVYLCASSQPRGQRYEQYFGPGTRLTVT.

This chain joins TRBV6-6 and TRBJ2-2, with 9 positions matching TRBD1. The CDR3 is made up of 15 amino acids. V shed 4 bases, J shed 7 bases, and the junction held 7 bases outside the gene matches. Germline V CDR1 and CDR2: MNHNY, SVGAGI (reference sequence). CDR3 in amino acids: CASSFPRGQGGELFF. The CDR3, as DNA: TGTGCCAGCAGTTTTCCTCGGGGACAGGGCGGGGAGCTGTTTTTT.

The sample holds one count of this clone. The chain links TRBV29-1 to TRBJ2-7, with a weak D call TRBD1 (6 bases). There are 14 residues in the CDR3. The germline V gene has CDR1 SQVTM and CDR2 ANQGSEA. Trimming took 7 bases from V and 1 from J, leaving 17 bases between them. CDR3 amino acids: CSAHRGSPSYEQYF. DNA of the CDR3: TGCAGCGCCCATAGGGGGTCGCCTTCCTACGAGCAGTACTTC.